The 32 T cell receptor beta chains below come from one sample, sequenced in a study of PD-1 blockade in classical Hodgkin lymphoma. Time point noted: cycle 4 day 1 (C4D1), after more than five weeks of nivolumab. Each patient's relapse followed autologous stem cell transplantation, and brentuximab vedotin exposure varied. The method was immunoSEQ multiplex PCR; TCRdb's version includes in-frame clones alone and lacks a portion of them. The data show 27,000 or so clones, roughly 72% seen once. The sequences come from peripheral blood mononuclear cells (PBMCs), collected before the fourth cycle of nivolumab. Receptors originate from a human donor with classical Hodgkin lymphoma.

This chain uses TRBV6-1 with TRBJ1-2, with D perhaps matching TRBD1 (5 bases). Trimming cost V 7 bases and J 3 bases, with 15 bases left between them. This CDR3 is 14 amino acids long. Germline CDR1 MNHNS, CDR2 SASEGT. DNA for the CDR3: TGTGCCAGCACTACAGGAGGGGTGGACTATGGCTACACCTTC. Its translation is CASTTGGVDYGYTF.

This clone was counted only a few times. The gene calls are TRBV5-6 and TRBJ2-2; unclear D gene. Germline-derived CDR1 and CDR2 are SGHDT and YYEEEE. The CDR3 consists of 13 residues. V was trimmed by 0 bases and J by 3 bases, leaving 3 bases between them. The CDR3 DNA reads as TGTGCCAGCAGCTTGGGGGACACCGGGGAGCTGTTTTTT. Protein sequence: CASSLGDTGELFF.

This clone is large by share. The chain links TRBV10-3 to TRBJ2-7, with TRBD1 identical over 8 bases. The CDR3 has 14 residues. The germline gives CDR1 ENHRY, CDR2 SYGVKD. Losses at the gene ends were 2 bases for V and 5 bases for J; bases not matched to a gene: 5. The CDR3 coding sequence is TGTGCCATCAGTGAGGGACAGGGTATCAACGAGCAGTACTTC. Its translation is CAISEGQGINEQYF.

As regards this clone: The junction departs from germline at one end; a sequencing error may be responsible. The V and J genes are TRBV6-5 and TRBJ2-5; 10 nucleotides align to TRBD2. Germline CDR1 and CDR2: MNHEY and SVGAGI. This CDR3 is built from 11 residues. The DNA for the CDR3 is TGTGCCAGCAGTCCGGGACTAGCGTCGCACTTC. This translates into CASSPGLASHF.

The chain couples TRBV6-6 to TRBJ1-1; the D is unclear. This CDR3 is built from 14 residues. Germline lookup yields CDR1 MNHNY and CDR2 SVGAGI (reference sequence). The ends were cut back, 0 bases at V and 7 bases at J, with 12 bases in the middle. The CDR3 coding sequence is TGTGCCAGCAGTTACTCAGAAGAACATATTGAAGCTTTCTTT. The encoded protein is CASSYSEEHIEAFF.

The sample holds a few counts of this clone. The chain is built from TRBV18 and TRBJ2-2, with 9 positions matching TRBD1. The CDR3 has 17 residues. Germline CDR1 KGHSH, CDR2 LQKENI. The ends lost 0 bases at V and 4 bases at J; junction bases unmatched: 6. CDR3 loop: CASSPPGTGRPTGELFF. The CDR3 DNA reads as TGTGCCAGCTCACCACCCGGGACAGGGCGACCCACCGGGGAGCTGTTTTTT.

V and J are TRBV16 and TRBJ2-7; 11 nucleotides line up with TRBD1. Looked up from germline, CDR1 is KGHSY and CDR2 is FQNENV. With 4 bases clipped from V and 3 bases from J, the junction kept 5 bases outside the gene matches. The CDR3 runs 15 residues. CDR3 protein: CASSRDRGGHYEQYF. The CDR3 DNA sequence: TGTGCCAGCAGCCGGGACAGGGGGGGACACTACGAGCAGTACTTC.

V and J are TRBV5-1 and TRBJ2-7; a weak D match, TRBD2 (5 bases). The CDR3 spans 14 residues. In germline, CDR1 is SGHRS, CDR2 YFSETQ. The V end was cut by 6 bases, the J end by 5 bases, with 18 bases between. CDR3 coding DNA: TGCGCCAGCACCCCTCTTTCCTTCGGGGACGAGCAGTACTTC. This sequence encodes CASTPLSFGDEQYF.

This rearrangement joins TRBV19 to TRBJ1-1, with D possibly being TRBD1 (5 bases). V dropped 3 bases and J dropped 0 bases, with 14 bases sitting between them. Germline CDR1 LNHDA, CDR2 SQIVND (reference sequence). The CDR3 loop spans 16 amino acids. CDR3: CASSMSPGTVNTEAFF. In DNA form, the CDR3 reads TGTGCCAGTAGTATGTCTCCGGGGACGGTGAACACTGAAGCTTTCTTT.

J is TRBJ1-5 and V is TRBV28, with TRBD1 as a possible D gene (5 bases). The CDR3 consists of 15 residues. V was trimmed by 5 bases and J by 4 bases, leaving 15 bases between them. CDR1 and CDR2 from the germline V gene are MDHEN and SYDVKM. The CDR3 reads CASSTSGGRNQPQHF. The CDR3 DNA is TGTGCCAGCAGTACCAGCGGGGGGAGGAATCAGCCCCAGCATTTT. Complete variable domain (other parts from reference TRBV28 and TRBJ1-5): DVKVTQSSRYLVKRTGEKVFLECVQDMDHENMFWYRQDPGLGLRLIYFSYDVKMKEKGDIPEGYSVSREKKERFSLILESASTNQTSMYLCASSTSGGRNQPQHFGDGTRLSIL.

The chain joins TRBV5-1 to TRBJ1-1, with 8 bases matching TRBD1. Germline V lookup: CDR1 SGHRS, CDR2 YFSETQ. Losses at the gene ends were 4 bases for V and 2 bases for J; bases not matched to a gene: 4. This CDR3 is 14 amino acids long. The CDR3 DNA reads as TGCGCCAGCAGCACGGGACAGGTTAACACTGAAGCTTTCTTT. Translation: CASSTGQVNTEAFF. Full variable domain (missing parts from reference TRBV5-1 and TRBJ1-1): KAGVTQTPRYLIKTRGQQVTLSCSPISGHRSVSWYQQTPGQGLQFLFEYFSETQRNKGNFPGRFSGRQFSNSRSEMNVSTLELGDSALYLCASSTGQVNTEAFFGQGTRLTVV.

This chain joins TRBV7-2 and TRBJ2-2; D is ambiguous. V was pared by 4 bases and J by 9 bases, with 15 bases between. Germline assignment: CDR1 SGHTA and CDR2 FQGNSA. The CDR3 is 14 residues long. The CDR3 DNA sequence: TGTGCCAGCAGCTACAGAAAAGGGCACCGGGAGCTGTTTTTT. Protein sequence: CASSYRKGHRELFF.

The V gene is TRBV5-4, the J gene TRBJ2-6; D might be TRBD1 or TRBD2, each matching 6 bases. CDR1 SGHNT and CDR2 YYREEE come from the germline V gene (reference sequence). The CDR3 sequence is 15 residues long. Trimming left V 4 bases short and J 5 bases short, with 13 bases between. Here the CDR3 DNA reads TGTGCCAGCAGCGGAGGGGACACCCGGGCCAACGTCCTGACTTTC. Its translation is CASSGGDTRANVLTF.

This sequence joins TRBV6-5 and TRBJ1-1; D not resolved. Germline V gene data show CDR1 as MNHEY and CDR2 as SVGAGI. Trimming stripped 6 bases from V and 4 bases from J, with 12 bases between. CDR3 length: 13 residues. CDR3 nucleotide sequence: TGTGCCAGCAGCCCTACAACACCCACTGAAGCTTTCTTT. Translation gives CASSPTTPTEAFF.

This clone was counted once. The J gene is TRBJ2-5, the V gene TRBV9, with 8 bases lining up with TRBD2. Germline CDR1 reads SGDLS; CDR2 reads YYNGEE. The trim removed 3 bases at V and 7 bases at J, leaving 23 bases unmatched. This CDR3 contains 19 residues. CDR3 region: CASSEGTGTRGVRGGTQYF. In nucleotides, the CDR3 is TGTGCCAGCAGCGAGGGAACCGGGACTAGAGGCGTTAGAGGGGGGACCCAGTACTTC.

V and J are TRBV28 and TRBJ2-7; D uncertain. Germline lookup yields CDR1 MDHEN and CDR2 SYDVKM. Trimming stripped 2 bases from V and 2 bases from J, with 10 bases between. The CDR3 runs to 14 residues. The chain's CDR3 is CASSLDGWTYEQYF. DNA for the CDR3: TGTGCCAGCAGTTTAGACGGTTGGACCTACGAGCAGTACTTC.

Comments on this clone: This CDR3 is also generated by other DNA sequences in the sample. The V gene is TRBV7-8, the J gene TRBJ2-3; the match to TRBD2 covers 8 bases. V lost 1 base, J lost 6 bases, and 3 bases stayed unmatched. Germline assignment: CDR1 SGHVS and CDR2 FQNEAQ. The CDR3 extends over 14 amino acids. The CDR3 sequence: CASSLGGGPDTQYF. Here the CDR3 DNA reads TGTGCCAGCAGCTTAGGCGGGGGGCCCGATACGCAGTATTTT.

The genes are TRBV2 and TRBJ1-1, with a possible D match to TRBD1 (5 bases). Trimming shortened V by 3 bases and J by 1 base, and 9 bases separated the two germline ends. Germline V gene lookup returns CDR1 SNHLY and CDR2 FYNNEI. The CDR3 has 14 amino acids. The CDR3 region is CASSDGAWNTEAFF. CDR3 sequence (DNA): TGTGCCAGCAGTGACGGGGCTTGGAACACTGAAGCTTTCTTT.

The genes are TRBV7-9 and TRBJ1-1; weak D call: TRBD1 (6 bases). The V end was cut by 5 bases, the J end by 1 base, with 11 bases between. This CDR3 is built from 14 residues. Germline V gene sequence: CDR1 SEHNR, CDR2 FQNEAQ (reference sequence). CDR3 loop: CASSHGQRNTEAFF. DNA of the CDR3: TGTGCCAGCAGCCACGGACAGAGGAACACTGAAGCTTTCTTT. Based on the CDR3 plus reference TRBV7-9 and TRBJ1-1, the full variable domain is DTGVSQNPRHKITKRGQNVTFRCDPISEHNRLYWYRQTLGQGPEFLTYFQNEAQLEKSRLLSDRFSAERPKGSFSTLEIQRTEQGDSAMYLCASSHGQRNTEAFFGQGTRLTVV.

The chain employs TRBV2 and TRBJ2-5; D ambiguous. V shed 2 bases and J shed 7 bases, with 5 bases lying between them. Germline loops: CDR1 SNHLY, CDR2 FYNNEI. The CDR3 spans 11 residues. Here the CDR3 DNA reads TGTGCCAGCAGTGAATTTGGGACCCAGTACTTC. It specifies CASSEFGTQYF.

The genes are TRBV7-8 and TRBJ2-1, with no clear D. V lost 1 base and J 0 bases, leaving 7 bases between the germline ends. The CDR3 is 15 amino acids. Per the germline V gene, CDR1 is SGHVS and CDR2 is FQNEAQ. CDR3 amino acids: CASSLVGNSYNEQFF. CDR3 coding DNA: TGTGCCAGCAGCTTAGTGGGGAACTCCTACAATGAGCAGTTCTTC. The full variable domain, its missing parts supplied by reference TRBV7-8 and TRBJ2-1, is GAGVSQSPRYKVAKRGQDVALRCDPISGHVSLFWYQQALGQGPEFLTYFQNEAQLDKSGLPSDRFFAERPEGSVSTLKIQRTQQEDSAVYLCASSLVGNSYNEQFFGPGTRLTVL.

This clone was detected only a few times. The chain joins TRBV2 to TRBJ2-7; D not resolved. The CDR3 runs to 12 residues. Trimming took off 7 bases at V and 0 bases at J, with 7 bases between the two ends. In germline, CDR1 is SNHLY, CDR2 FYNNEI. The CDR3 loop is CASTDHSYEQYF. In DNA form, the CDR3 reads TGTGCCAGCACTGACCACTCCTACGAGCAGTACTTC.

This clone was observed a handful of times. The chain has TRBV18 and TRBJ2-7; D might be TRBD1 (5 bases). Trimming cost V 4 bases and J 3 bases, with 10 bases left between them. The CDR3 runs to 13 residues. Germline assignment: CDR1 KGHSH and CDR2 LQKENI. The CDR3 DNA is TGTGCCAGCTCACAGGGGTTATACTACGAGCAGTACTTC. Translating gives CASSQGLYYEQYF.

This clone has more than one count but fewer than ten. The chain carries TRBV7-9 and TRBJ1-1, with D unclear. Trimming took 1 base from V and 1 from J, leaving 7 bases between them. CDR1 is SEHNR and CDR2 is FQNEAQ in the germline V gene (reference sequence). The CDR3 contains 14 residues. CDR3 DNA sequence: TGTGCCAGCAGCTTAGAGGTCAAGAACACTGAAGCTTTCTTT. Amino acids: CASSLEVKNTEAFF.

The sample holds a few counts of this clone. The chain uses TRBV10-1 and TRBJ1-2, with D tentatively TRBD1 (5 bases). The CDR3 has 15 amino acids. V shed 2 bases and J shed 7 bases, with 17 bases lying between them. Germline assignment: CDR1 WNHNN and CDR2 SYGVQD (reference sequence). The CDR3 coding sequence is TGCGCCAGCAGTGAGACAGGATTCCGGGAGTGTGGCTACACCTTC. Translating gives CASSETGFRECGYTF.

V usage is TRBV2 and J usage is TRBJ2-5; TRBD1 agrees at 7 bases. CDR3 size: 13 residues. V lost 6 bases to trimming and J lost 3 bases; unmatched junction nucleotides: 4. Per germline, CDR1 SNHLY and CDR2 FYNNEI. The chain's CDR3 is CASRAGTEETQYF. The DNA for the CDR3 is TGTGCCAGCAGAGCCGGGACAGAAGAGACCCAGTACTTC. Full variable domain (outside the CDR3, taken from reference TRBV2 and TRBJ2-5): EPEVTQTPSHQVTQMGQEVILRCVPISNHLYFYWYRQILGQKVEFLVSFYNNEISEKSEIFDDQFSVERPDGSNFTLKIRSTKLEDSAMYFCASRAGTEETQYFGPGTRLLVL.

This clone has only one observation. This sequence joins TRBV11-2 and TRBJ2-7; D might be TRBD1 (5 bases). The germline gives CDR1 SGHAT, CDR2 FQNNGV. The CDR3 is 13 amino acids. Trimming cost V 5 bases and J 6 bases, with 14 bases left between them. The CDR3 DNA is TGTGCCAGCAGCCAGGGCTCCGCTTTCGAGCAGTACTTC. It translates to CASSQGSAFEQYF.

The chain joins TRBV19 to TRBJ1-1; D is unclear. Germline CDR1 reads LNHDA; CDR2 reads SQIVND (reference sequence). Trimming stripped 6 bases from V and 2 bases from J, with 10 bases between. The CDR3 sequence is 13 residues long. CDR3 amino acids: CASRNNRNTEAFF. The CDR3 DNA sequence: TGTGCCAGTAGGAATAACAGAAACACTGAAGCTTTCTTT.

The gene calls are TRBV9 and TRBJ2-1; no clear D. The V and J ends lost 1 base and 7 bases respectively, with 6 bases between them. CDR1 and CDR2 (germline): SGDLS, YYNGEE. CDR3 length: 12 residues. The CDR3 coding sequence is TGTGCCAGCAGCGTAAAAGGTAATGAGCAGTTCTTC. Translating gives CASSVKGNEQFF. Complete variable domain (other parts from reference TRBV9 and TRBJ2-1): DSGVTQTPKHLITATGQRVTLRCSPRSGDLSVYWYQQSLDQGLQFLIQYYNGEERAKGNILERFSAQQFPDLHSELNLSSLELGDSALYFCASSVKGNEQFFGPGTRLTVL.

This CDR3 is CATNTGTGGVGGYTF. In DNA form, the CDR3 reads TGTGCCACCAACACGGGGACAGGGGGCGTCGGGGGCTACACCTTC. V usage is TRBV27 and J usage is TRBJ1-2, with 12 bases that match TRBD1. The trim removed 10 bases at V and 8 bases at J, leaving 14 bases unmatched. The CDR3 consists of 15 residues. Germline loops: CDR1 MNHEY, CDR2 SMNVEV (reference sequence).

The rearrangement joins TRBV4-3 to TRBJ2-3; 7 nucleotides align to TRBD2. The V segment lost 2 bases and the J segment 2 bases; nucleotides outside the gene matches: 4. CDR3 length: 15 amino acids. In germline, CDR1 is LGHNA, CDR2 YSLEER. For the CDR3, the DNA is TGCGCCAGCAGCCAACGAGCGGGGTACACAGATACGCAGTATTTT. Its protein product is CASSQRAGYTDTQYF.

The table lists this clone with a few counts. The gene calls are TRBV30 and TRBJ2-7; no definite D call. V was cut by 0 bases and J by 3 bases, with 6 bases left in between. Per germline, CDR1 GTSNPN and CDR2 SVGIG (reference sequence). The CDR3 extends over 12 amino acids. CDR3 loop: CAWSVGFYEQYF. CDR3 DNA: TGTGCCTGGAGTGTAGGGTTCTACGAGCAGTACTTC.